The subject of this entry is one TCR beta chain. This sample is drawn from a study of PD-1 blockade in classical Hodgkin lymphoma. V dropped 3 bases and J dropped 3 bases, with 14 bases sitting between them. Germline V gives CDR1 SGHTA, CDR2 FQGNSA. The CDR3 contains 15 residues. The method was immunoSEQ multiplex PCR; TCRdb's version includes in-frame clones alone and lacks a portion of them. The table records about 39,000 clones, around 78% of them present only once. Indicated time point: cycle 4 day 1 (C4D1), after more than five weeks of nivolumab. Patients all relapsed after autologous stem cell transplantation, and there was variation in brentuximab vedotin exposure.

The TCR was taken from a human donor with classical Hodgkin lymphoma. Sequencing was performed on peripheral blood mononuclear cells (PBMCs), taken before the fourth cycle of nivolumab. The V and J genes are TRBV7-2 and TRBJ1-1, with no clear D. The CDR3 reads CASSLTPLSDTEAFF. For the CDR3, the DNA is TGTGCCAGCAGCTTGACCCCCCTGTCGGACACTGAAGCTTTCTTT. Together with reference TRBV7-2 and TRBJ1-1, the CDR3 gives the full variable domain: GAGVSQSPSNKVTEKGKDVELRCDPISGHTALYWYRQSLGQGLEFLIYFQGNSAPDKSGLPSDRFSAERTGGSVSTLTIQRTQQEDSAVYLCASSLTPLSDTEAFFGQGTRLTVV.